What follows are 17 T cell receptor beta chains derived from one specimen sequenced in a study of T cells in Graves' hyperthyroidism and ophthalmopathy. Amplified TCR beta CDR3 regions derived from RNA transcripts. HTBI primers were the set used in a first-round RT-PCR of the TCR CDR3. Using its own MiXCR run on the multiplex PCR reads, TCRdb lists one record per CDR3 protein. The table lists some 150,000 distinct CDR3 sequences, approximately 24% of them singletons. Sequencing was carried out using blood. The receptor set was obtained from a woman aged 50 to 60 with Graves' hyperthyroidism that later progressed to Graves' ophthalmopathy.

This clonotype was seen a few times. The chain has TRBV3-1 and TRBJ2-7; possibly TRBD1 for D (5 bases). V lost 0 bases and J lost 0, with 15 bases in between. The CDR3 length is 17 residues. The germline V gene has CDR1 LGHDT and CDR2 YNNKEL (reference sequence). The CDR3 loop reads CASSQDRQSLFSYEQYF. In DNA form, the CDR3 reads TGTGCCAGCAGCCAAGACCGACAGTCCCTCTTCTCCTACGAGCAGTACTTC.

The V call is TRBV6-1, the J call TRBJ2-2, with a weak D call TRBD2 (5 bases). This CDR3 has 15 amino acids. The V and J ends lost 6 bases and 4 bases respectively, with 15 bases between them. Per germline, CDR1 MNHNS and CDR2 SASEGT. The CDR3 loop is CASRKPRAGTGELFF. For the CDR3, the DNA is TGTGCCAGCAGGAAACCGAGGGCCGGCACCGGGGAGCTGTTTTTT.

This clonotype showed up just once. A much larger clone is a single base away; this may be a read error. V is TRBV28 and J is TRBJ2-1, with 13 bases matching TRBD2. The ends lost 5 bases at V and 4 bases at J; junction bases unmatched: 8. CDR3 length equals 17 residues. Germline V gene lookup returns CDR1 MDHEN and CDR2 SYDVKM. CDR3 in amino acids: CASSDPKTSGRYNEQFF. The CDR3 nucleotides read TGTGCCAGCAGTGATCCGAAGACTAGCGGGAGGTACAATGAGCAGTTCTTC.

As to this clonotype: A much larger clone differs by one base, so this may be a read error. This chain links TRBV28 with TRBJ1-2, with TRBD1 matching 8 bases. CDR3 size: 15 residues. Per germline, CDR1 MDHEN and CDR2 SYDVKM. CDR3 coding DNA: TGTGCCGGCAGTGAACACAGGGGGTCGGTCGATGGCTACACCTTC. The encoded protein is CAGSEHRGSVDGYTF.

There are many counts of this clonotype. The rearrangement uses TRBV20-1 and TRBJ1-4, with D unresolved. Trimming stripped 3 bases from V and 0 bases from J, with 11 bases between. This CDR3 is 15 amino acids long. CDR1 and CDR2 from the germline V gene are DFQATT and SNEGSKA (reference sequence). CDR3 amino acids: CSARRSPATNEKLFF. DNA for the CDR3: TGCAGTGCTAGGCGCAGTCCCGCAACTAATGAAAAACTGTTTTTT.

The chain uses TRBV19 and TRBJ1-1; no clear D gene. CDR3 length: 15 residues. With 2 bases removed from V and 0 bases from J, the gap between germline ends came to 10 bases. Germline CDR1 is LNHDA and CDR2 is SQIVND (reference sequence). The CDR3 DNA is TGTGCCAGTAGTATAACAGACCCCATGAACACTGAAGCTTTCTTT. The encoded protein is CASSITDPMNTEAFF.

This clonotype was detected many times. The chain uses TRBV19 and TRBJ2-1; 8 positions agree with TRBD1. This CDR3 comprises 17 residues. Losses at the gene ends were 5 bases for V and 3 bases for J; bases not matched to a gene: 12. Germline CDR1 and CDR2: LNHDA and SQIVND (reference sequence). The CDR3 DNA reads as TGTGCCAGTAGTGGCCGACAGGGGTCCATACTCTACAATGAGCAGTTCTTC. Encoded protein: CASSGRQGSILYNEQFF.

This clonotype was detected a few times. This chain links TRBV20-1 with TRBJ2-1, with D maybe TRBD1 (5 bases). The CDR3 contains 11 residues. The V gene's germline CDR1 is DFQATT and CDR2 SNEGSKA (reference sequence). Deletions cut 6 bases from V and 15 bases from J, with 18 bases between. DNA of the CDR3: TGCAGTGCGAAGGGGCGTGGTTCTGCGTTCTTC. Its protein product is CSAKGRGSAFF.

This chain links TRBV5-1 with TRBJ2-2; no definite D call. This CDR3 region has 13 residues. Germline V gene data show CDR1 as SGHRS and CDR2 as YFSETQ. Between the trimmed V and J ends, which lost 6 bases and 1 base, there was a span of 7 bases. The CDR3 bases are TGCGCCAGCAACCTCGGGAACACCGGGGAGCTGTTTTTT. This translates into CASNLGNTGELFF.

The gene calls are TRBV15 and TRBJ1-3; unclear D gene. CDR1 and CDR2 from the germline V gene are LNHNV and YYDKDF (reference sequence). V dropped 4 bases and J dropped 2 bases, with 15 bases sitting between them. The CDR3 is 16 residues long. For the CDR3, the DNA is TGTGCCACCAGCACAGAAGCCACACTCCCTGGAAACACCATATATTTT. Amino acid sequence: CATSTEATLPGNTIYF.

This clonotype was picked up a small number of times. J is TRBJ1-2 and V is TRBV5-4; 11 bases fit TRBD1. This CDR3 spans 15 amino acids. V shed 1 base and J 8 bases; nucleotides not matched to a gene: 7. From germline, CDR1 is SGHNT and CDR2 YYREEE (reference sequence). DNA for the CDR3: TGTGCCAGCAGCTTGATCTCGGACAGGGGGCTGGGCTACACCTTC. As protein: CASSLISDRGLGYTF.

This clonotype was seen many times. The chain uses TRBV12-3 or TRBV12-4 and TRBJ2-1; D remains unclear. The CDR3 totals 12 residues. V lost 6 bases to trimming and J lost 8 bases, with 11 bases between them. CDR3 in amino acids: CASREIRDEQFF. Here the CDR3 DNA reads TGTGCCAGCAGAGAAATAAGGGATGAGCAGTTCTTC.

This CDR3 is CASSLGLRTDTQYF. The CDR3 coding sequence is TGTGCCAGCAGCTTGGGACTTCGCACAGATACGCAGTATTTT. The chain links TRBV7-6 to TRBJ2-3; weak D call: TRBD2 (6 bases). The CDR3 extends over 14 amino acids. V dropped 3 bases and J dropped 1 base, with 8 bases sitting between them. Germline CDR1 is SGHVS and CDR2 is FNYEAQ.

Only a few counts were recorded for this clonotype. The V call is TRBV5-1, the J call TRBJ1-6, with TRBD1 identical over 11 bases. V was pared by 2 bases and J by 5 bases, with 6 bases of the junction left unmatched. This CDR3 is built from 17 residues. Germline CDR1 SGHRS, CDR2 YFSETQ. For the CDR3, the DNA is TGCGCCAGCAGCTTCGGACCGGGACAGGGGGATAATTCACCCCTCCACTTT. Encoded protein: CASSFGPGQGDNSPLHF.

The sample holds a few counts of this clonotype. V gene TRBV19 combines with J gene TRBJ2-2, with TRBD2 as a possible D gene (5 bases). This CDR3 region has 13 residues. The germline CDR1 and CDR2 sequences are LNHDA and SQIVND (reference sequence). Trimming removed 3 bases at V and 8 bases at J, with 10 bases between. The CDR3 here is CASSIGEGGELFF. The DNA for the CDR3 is TGTGCCAGTAGTATCGGTGAGGGAGGGGAGCTGTTTTTT. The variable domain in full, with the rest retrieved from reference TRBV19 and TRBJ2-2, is DGGITQSPKYLFRKEGQNVTLSCEQNLNHDAMYWYRQDPGQGLRLIYYSQIVNDFQKGDIAEGYSVSREKKESFPLTVTSAQKNPTAFYLCASSIGEGGELFFGEGSRLTVL.

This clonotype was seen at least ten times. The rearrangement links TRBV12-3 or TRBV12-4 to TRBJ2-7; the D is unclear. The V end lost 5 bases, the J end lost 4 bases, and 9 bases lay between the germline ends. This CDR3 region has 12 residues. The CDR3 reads CASSPVQYEQYF. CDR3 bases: TGTGCCAGCAGTCCCGTACAGTACGAGCAGTACTTC.

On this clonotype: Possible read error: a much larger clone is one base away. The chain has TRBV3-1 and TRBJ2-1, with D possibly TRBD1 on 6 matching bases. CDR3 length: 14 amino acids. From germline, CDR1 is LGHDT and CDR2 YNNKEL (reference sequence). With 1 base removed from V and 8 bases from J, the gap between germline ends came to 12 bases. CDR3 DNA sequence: TGTGCCAGCAGCCAAGGTAACAGGGTCGATGAGCAGTTCTTC. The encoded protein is CASSQGNRVDEQFF.